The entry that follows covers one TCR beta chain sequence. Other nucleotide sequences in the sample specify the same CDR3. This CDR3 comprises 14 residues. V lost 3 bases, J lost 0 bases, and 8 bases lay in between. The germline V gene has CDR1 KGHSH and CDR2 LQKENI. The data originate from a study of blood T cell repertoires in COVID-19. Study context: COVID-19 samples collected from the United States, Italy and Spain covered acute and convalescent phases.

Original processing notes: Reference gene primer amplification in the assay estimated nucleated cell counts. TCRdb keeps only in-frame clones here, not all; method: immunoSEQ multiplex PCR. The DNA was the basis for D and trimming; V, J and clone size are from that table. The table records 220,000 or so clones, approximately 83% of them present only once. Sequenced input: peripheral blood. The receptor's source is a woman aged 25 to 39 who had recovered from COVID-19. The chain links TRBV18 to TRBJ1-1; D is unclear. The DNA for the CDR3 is TGTGCCAGCTCACCCCGAGAGATGAACACTGAAGCTTTCTTT. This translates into CASSPREMNTEAFF.